The next 25 T cell receptor beta chains were all read from a single sample in a study of cytomegalovirus exposure and HLA in healthy donors. Primers included in the PCR were 60 Vbeta and 13 Jbeta primers. TCRdb's table, derived via immunoSEQ multiplex PCR, lists solely in-frame clones and lacks some. The sample shows about 95,000 clones, about three quarters of them seen only once. Material for sequencing was PBMCs. The receptors derive from a man in his 60s in good health and CMV-seronegative.

The rearrangement links TRBV7-9 to TRBJ2-5; TRBD2 agrees at 13 bases. CDR3 length: 13 residues. Trimming took 5 bases from V and 9 from J; bases not matched to a gene: 3. The V gene's germline CDR1 is SEHNR and CDR2 FQNEAQ (reference sequence). CDR3 bases: TGTGCCAGCAGCCCGACTAGCGGGAGGCCCCAGTACTTC. This translates into CASSPTSGRPQYF. The full variable domain, rest sourced from reference TRBV7-9 and TRBJ2-5, is DTGVSQNPRHKITKRGQNVTFRCDPISEHNRLYWYRQTLGQGPEFLTYFQNEAQLEKSRLLSDRFSAERPKGSFSTLEIQRTEQGDSAMYLCASSPTSGRPQYFGPGTRLLVL.

This chain connects TRBV11-3 to TRBJ1-1, with D unclear. The V end lost 2 bases, the J end lost 4 bases, and 8 bases lay between the germline ends. Germline V gene lookup returns CDR1 SGHNT and CDR2 YENEEA. The CDR3 runs 13 residues. The CDR3, as DNA: TGTGCCAGCAGCTTATGGTTCGGCACTGAAGCTTTCTTT. Protein sequence: CASSLWFGTEAFF.

This CDR3 is CASSQWTGRRDEQYF. DNA of the CDR3: TGTGCCAGCAGCCAGTGGACAGGGAGACGCGACGAGCAGTACTTC. The rearrangement links TRBV5-4 to TRBJ2-7; 8 nucleotides match TRBD1. The CDR3 length is 15 residues. The germline CDR1 and CDR2 sequences are SGHNT and YYREEE (reference sequence). V lost 4 bases and J lost 5; bases outside the gene matches: 11.

The chain carries TRBV19 and TRBJ1-5, with unresolved D. Deletions cut 5 bases from V and 5 bases from J, with 4 bases between. This CDR3 spans 11 amino acids. From germline, CDR1 is LNHDA and CDR2 SQIVND (reference sequence). CDR3 nucleotide sequence: TGTGCCAGTAGTTCAGATCAGCCCCAGCATTTT. This codes for CASSSDQPQHF. Full variable domain (outside the CDR3, taken from reference TRBV19 and TRBJ1-5): DGGITQSPKYLFRKEGQNVTLSCEQNLNHDAMYWYRQDPGQGLRLIYYSQIVNDFQKGDIAEGYSVSREKKESFPLTVTSAQKNPTAFYLCASSSDQPQHFGDGTRLSIL.

V and J are TRBV10-1 and TRBJ2-1; D is perhaps TRBD1 (6 bases). Germline V gene sequence: CDR1 WNHNN, CDR2 SYGVQD (reference sequence). The CDR3 extends over 16 amino acids. V lost 3 bases and J 2 bases, leaving 14 bases between the germline ends. The CDR3 DNA follows: TGCGCCAGCAGTGAATCGGCAGGGGCGACCTACAATGAGCAGTTCTTC. Its translation is CASSESAGATYNEQFF.

CDR3 in amino acids: CASSQIRDSIYEQYF. The CDR3 nucleotides are TGCGCCAGCAGCCAAATCCGGGACAGCATCTACGAGCAGTACTTC. The chain recombines TRBV4-3 with TRBJ2-7; 7 nucleotides align to TRBD1. The trim removed 2 bases at V and 3 bases at J, leaving 7 bases unmatched. Germline CDR1 reads LGHNA; CDR2 reads YSLEER. There are 15 residues in the CDR3.

The chain recombines TRBV6-5 with TRBJ2-7, with no clear D. This CDR3 region has 12 residues. V was shortened by 6 bases and J by 3 bases, with 9 bases between the two germline ends. Germline V gene sequence: CDR1 MNHEY, CDR2 SVGAGI. The CDR3 spells CASRGSSYEQYF. The CDR3 nucleotides are TGTGCCAGCAGGGGTAGCAGCTACGAGCAGTACTTC.

This sequence joins TRBV10-3 and TRBJ2-2; TRBD2 is a possible D gene (6 bases). Germline CDR1 ENHRY, CDR2 SYGVKD. This CDR3 is built from 15 residues. V lost 0 bases to trimming and J lost 6 bases, with 11 bases between them. In nucleotides, the CDR3 is TGTGCCATCAGTGAGTCCGGGAGACCGGCCGGGGAGCTGTTTTTT. Residues: CAISESGRPAGELFF.

J is TRBJ2-1 and V is TRBV5-1; the match to TRBD2 covers 9 bases. J gave up 5 bases and V 0 bases, and 6 bases lay outside the gene matches. Germline V gene lookup returns CDR1 SGHRS and CDR2 YFSETQ. The CDR3 has 16 amino acids. Here the CDR3 DNA reads TGCGCCAGCAGCTTGGCCGTAGCGGGAGTGGACAATGAGCAGTTCTTC. This translates into CASSLAVAGVDNEQFF.

This chain joins TRBV5-1 and TRBJ2-5; 7 bases are a match to TRBD1. Per the germline V gene, CDR1 is SGHRS and CDR2 is YFSETQ. CDR3 size: 14 residues. Losses at the gene ends were 4 bases for V and 1 base for J; bases not matched to a gene: 4. CDR3 coding DNA: TGCGCCAGCAGCCAAGGGACAGTCCAAGAGACCCAGTACTTC. Its protein product is CASSQGTVQETQYF.

The chain has TRBV2 and TRBJ1-1; D perhaps matches TRBD1 (5 bases). This CDR3 is built from 11 residues. CDR1 and CDR2 from the germline V gene are SNHLY and FYNNEI. V dropped 11 bases and J dropped 6 bases, with 13 bases sitting between them. CDR3 sequence reads: CASQGLAEAFF. The CDR3, as DNA: TGTGCCTCGCAGGGTTTGGCTGAAGCTTTCTTT.

The rearrangement uses TRBV5-1 and TRBJ1-6, with TRBD1 matching 8 bases. J lost 7 bases, V lost 3 bases, and 6 bases had no gene match. The CDR3 contains 15 residues. Germline values: CDR1 SGHRS, CDR2 YFSETQ. For the CDR3, the DNA is TGCGCCAGCAGCTCGACAGGGGATGCAAATTCACCCCTCCACTTT. Translated, it gives CASSSTGDANSPLHF.

The chain has TRBV6-5 and TRBJ1-6; D may be TRBD1 (6 bases). CDR1 is MNHEY and CDR2 is SVGAGI in the germline V gene. This CDR3 region has 14 residues. With 6 bases removed from V and 7 bases from J, the gap between germline ends came to 13 bases. The CDR3 here is CASRRGQFNSPLHF. CDR3 DNA: TGTGCCAGCAGACGAGGACAGTTCAATTCACCCCTCCACTTT.

The V call is TRBV4-3, the J call TRBJ2-5; possibly TRBD2 for D (6 bases). Germline V gene lookup returns CDR1 LGHNA and CDR2 YSLEER. There are 13 residues in the CDR3. Trimming shortened V by 1 base and J by 6 bases, and 9 bases separated the two germline ends. CDR3 residues: CASSQGGAKTQYF. The CDR3 coding sequence is TGCGCCAGCAGCCAAGGCGGGGCGAAGACCCAGTACTTC.

The gene calls are TRBV30 and TRBJ1-1, with 7 bases aligning to TRBD1. The CDR3 totals 13 residues. CDR1 is GTSNPN, CDR2 SVGIG, per germline (reference sequence). V gave up 8 bases and J gave up 0 bases; unmatched junction bases: 6. CDR3 region: CAARGRVNTEAFF. In nucleotides, the CDR3 is TGTGCCGCAAGGGGGCGGGTGAACACTGAAGCTTTCTTT.

The chain is built from TRBV28 and TRBJ1-3; unclear D gene. V was trimmed by 7 bases and J by 0 bases, leaving 13 bases between them. The CDR3 extends over 15 amino acids. Germline V lookup: CDR1 MDHEN, CDR2 SYDVKM. For the CDR3, the DNA is TGTGCCAGCATCAAGAGAGGAAGCTCTGGAAACACCATATATTTT. It translates to CASIKRGSSGNTIYF.

The genes are TRBV6-1 and TRBJ1-4; D perhaps matches TRBD1 (5 bases). With 0 bases removed from V and 5 bases from J, the gap between germline ends came to 13 bases. The CDR3 is 16 residues long. Per the germline V gene, CDR1 is MNHNS and CDR2 is SASEGT. The CDR3 loop is CASSEAAGITNEKLFF. CDR3 DNA: TGTGCCAGCAGTGAAGCGGCAGGGATAACGAATGAAAAACTGTTTTTT.

This clone was counted a few times. V is TRBV10-1 and J is TRBJ2-3; TRBD1 is a possible D gene (6 bases). The germline CDR1 and CDR2 sequences are WNHNN and SYGVQD (reference sequence). The CDR3 is 18 residues long. V lost 2 bases and J 4 bases, leaving 22 bases between the germline ends. The DNA of the CDR3 is TGCGCCAGCAGTGAGCCCCAGTTGAATAGGGGGAACCCAGATACGCAGTATTTT. Translation: CASSEPQLNRGNPDTQYF.

V is TRBV27 and J is TRBJ2-7, with TRBD2 matching over 8 bases. The length of the CDR3 is 15 residues. The ends lost 10 bases at V and 3 bases at J; junction bases unmatched: 14. Germline CDR1 is MNHEY and CDR2 is SMNVEV (reference sequence). CDR3 DNA sequence: TGTGCCACCCCTCACCTGACGGGGGGGCACTACGAGCAGTACTTC. Protein product: CATPHLTGGHYEQYF.

The chain uses TRBV5-1 and TRBJ2-7, with 8 positions matching TRBD1. Trimming cost V 4 bases and J 4 bases; bases outside gene matches: 10. The CDR3 extends over 15 amino acids. The germline CDR1 and CDR2 sequences are SGHRS and YFSETQ. The CDR3 nucleotides are TGCGCCAGCAGCACATTGACAGGGGCGAAATACGAGCAGTACTTC. Its protein is CASSTLTGAKYEQYF. The full variable domain, its missing parts supplied by reference TRBV5-1 and TRBJ2-7, is KAGVTQTPRYLIKTRGQQVTLSCSPISGHRSVSWYQQTPGQGLQFLFEYFSETQRNKGNFPGRFSGRQFSNSRSEMNVSTLELGDSALYLCASSTLTGAKYEQYFGPGTRLTVT.

The chain links TRBV11-2 to TRBJ2-1; 7 positions agree with TRBD2. Germline values: CDR1 SGHAT, CDR2 FQNNGV. The CDR3 consists of 14 residues. V dropped 5 bases and J dropped 4; count of bases not matched to a gene: 5. The CDR3 coding sequence is TGTGCCAGCAGCCCCACGGGGGGTTACAATGAGCAGTTCTTC. Translated, it gives CASSPTGGYNEQFF.

V and J are TRBV15 and TRBJ1-5; D not resolved. Per germline, CDR1 LNHNV and CDR2 YYDKDF (reference sequence). Trimming left V 5 bases short and J 0 bases short, with 8 bases between. The CDR3 is 14 amino acids. CDR3 nucleotide sequence: TGTGCCACCAGCGGATACTATAGCAATCAGCCCCAGCATTTT. It specifies CATSGYYSNQPQHF.

V and J are TRBV9 and TRBJ2-1, with 7 nucleotides matching TRBD1. This CDR3 is built from 14 residues. J lost 9 bases, V lost 0 bases, and 6 bases had no gene match. Germline V CDR1 and CDR2: SGDLS, YYNGEE. The chain's CDR3 is CASSVGLGTVEQFF. Written as DNA, the CDR3 is TGTGCCAGCAGCGTAGGTCTGGGGACAGTTGAGCAGTTCTTC. The variable domain in full, with the rest retrieved from reference TRBV9 and TRBJ2-1, is DSGVTQTPKHLITATGQRVTLRCSPRSGDLSVYWYQQSLDQGLQFLIQYYNGEERAKGNILERFSAQQFPDLHSELNLSSLELGDSALYFCASSVGLGTVEQFFGPGTRLTVL.

This rearrangement joins TRBV28 to TRBJ1-4, with TRBD1 identical over 10 bases. CDR3 length: 15 amino acids. V lost 3 bases and J lost 8; bases outside the gene matches: 6. The germline gives CDR1 MDHEN, CDR2 SYDVKM. The CDR3 DNA reads TGTGCCAGCAGTTTGGCGGGGACAGGGGAGGAAAAACTGTTTTTT. It translates to CASSLAGTGEEKLFF.

The gene calls are TRBV7-7 and TRBJ2-1; a weak D match, TRBD1 (8 bases). Germline assignment: CDR1 SSHAT and CDR2 FNYEAQ (reference sequence). The V end lost 4 bases, the J end lost 5 bases, and 15 bases lay between the germline ends. The CDR3 sequence is 15 residues long. The DNA of the CDR3 is TGTGCCAGCAGCTCCAGCGGGACAGGACACAATGAGCAGTTCTTC. This codes for CASSSSGTGHNEQFF. The whole variable domain, filled in from reference TRBV7-7 and TRBJ2-1, reads GAGVSQSPRYKVTKRGQDVTLRCDPISSHATLYWYQQALGQGPEFLTYFNYEAQPDKSGLPSDRFSAERPEGSISTLTIQRTEQRDSAMYRCASSSSGTGHNEQFFGPGTRLTVL.